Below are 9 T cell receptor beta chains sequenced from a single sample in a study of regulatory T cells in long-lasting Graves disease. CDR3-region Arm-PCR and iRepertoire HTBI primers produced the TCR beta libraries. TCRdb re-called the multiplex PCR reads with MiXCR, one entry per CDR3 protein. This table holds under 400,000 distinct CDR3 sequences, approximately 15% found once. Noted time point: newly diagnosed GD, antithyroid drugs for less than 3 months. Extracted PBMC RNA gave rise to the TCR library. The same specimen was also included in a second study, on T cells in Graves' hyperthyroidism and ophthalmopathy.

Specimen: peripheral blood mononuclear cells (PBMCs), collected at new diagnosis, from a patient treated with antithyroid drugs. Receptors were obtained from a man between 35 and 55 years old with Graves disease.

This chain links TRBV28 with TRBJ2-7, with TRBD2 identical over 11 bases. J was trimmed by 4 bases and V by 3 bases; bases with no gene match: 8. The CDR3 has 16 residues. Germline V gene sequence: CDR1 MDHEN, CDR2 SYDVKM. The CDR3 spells CASSFVGTSGYYEQYF. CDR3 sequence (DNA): TGTGCCAGCAGTTTCGTGGGGACTAGCGGATATTACGAGCAGTACTTC.

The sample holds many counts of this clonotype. CDR3: CASSLAGYDEQFF. The CDR3 DNA is TGCGCCAGCAGCTTAGCAGGTTACGATGAGCAGTTCTTC. The chain carries TRBV5-1 and TRBJ2-1; D not resolved. Germline V gene sequence: CDR1 SGHRS, CDR2 YFSETQ. V shed 2 bases and J shed 8 bases, with 11 bases lying between them. The CDR3 spans 13 residues.

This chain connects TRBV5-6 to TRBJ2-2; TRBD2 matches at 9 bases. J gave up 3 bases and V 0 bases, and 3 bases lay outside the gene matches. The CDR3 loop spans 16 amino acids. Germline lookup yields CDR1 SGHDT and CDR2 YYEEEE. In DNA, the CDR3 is TGTGCCAGCAGCTTGGGAAGCGGGGGGTACACCGGGGAGCTGTTTTTT. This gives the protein CASSLGSGGYTGELFF.

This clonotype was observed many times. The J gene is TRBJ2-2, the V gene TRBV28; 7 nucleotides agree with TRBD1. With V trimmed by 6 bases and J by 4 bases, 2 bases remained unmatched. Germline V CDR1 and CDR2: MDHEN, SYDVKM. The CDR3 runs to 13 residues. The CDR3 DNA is TGTGCCAGCAGAAACAGGGGCACCGGGGAGCTGTTTTTT. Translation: CASRNRGTGELFF.

As DNA, the CDR3 is TGTGCCAGCAGCCGAGCCTTACGTACGAGCTCCTACAATGAGCAGTTCTTC. Translated, it gives CASSRALRTSSYNEQFF. The rearrangement uses TRBV2 and TRBJ2-1; D gene unclear. Germline CDR1 SNHLY, CDR2 FYNNEI. V lost 6 bases and J 0 bases, leaving 18 bases between the germline ends. This CDR3 has 17 amino acids. The variable domain in full, with the rest retrieved from reference TRBV2 and TRBJ2-1, is EPEVTQTPSHQVTQMGQEVILRCVPISNHLYFYWYRQILGQKVEFLVSFYNNEISEKSEIFDDQFSVERPDGSNFTLKIRSTKLEDSAMYFCASSRALRTSSYNEQFFGPGTRLTVL.

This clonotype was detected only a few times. The DNA of the CDR3 is TGTGCCAGCAGCGTGCTACGGGGGCTTACGGTCGAGCAGTACTTC. Its translation is CASSVLRGLTVEQYF. This chain joins TRBV7-2 and TRBJ2-7; D possibly matches TRBD1 or TRBD2 (6 bases each). The CDR3 length is 15 residues. CDR1 is SGHTA and CDR2 is FQGNSA in the germline V gene. V shed 5 bases and J shed 6 bases, with 20 bases lying between them. Full variable domain (remainder filled in from reference TRBV7-2 and TRBJ2-7): GAGVSQSPSNKVTEKGKDVELRCDPISGHTALYWYRQSLGQGLEFLIYFQGNSAPDKSGLPSDRFSAERTGGSVSTLTIQRTQQEDSAVYLCASSVLRGLTVEQYFGPGTRLTVT.

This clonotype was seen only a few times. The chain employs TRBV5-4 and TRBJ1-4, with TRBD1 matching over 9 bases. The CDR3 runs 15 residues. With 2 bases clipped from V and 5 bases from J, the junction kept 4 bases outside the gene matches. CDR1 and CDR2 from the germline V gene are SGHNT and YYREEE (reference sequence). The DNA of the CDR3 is TGTGCCAGCAGCTTAGTCGGGACAGGGAATGAAAAACTGTTTTTT. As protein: CASSLVGTGNEKLFF.

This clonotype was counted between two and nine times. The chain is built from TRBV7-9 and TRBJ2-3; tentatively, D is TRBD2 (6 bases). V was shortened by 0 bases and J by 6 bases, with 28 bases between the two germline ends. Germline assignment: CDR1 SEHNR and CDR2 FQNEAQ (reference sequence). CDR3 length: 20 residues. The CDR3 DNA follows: TGTGCCAGCAGCTTAGCCGGACTTGGAACCGGGACTGTGGGGCCGGATACGCAGTATTTT. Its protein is CASSLAGLGTGTVGPDTQYF. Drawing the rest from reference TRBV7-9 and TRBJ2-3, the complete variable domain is DTGVSQNPRHKITKRGQNVTFRCDPISEHNRLYWYRQTLGQGPEFLTYFQNEAQLEKSRLLSDRFSAERPKGSFSTLEIQRTEQGDSAMYLCASSLAGLGTGTVGPDTQYFGPGTRLTVL.

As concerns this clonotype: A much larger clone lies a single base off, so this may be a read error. The CDR3: CASSRTLDSGGETRYF. Here the CDR3 DNA reads TGTGCCAGCTCACGAACCTTGGACAGCGGCGGGGAGACCCGGTACTTC. This rearrangement joins TRBV18 to TRBJ2-5; tentatively, D is TRBD1 or TRBD2 (6 bases each). CDR1 and CDR2 from the germline V gene are KGHSH and LQKENI. CDR3 length: 16 residues.